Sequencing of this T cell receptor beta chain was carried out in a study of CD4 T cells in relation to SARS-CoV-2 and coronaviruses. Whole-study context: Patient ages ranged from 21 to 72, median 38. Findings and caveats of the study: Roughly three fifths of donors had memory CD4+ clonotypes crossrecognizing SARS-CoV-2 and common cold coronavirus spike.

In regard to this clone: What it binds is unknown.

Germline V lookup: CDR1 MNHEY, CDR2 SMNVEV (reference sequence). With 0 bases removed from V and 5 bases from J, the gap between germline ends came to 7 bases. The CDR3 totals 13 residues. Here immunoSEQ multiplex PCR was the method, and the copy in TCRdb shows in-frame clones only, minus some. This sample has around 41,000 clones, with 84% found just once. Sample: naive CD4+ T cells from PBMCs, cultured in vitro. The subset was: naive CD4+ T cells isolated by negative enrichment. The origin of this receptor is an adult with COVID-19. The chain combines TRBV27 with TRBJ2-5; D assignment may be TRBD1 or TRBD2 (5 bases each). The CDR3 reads CASSLSGEETQYF. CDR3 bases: TGTGCCAGCAGTTTATCGGGGGAGGAGACCCAGTACTTC.